This T cell receptor (beta chain) was recovered during a study of blood T cell repertoires in COVID-19. Whole-study context: Material from acute and convalescent COVID-19 was sourced from the United States, Italy and Spain. The cDNA or gDNA used as material had been derived from T cells, B-cell-depleted T cells, or PBMCs.

In the original workflow: For nucleated cells, counts were estimated from reference gene primer amplification. TCRdb's copy holds only in-frame clones and misses some; the assay was immunoSEQ multiplex PCR. The V and J calls and clone size come from that table; D and trimming were worked out from the DNA. The data contain 120,000 to 150,000 clones, 85% to 90% of them singletons. This TCR was sampled from a woman older than 75 with acute or convalescent COVID-19. Sequenced input: peripheral blood.

CDR3 sequence (DNA): TGTGCCAGCAGTCACAGTGCGGGGGGTGGTAACTATGGCTACACCTTC. It yields the protein CASSHSAGGGNYGYTF. This chain connects TRBV27 to TRBJ1-2; weak D call: TRBD1 (5 bases). This CDR3 is built from 16 residues. Germline V gene data show CDR1 as MNHEY and CDR2 as SMNVEV (reference sequence). The ends were cut back, 5 bases at V and 1 base at J, with 17 bases in the middle.